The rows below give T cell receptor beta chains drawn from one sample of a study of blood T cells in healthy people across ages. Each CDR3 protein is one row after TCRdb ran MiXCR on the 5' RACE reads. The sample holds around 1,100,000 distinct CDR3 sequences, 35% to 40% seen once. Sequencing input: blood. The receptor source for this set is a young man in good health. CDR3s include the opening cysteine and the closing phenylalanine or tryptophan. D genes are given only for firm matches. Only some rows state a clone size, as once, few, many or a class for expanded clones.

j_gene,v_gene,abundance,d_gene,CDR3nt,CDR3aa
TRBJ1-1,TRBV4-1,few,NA,TGCGCCAGCAGCCAAGAAAGAAGGCCTGAGGCTGAAGCTTTCTTT,CASSQERRPEAEAFF
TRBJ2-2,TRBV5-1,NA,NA,TGCGCCAGCAGCTTGTCTGAGCTAAACACCGGGGAGCTGTTTTTT,CASSLSELNTGELFF
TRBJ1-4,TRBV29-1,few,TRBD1,TGCAGCGCTCACAGGGGGGTTGGCGAAAAACTGTTTTTT,CSAHRGVGEKLFF
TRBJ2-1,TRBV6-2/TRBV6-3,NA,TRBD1,TGTGCCAGCACCTACGGAGGGACAGGGGACCCTTACAATGAGCAGTTCTTC,CASTYGGTGDPYNEQFF
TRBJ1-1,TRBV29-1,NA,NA,TGCAGCGTTGTACGTCGAACGGACACTGAAGCTTTCTTT,CSVVRRTDTEAFF
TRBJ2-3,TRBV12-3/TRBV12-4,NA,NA,TGTGCCAGCAGTCTCGGGGCGAGGGGGAGCACAGATACGCAGTATTTT,CASSLGARGSTDTQYF
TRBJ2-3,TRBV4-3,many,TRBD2,TGCGCCAGCAGCCAAGATTTGGGAGGGGTTAACACAGATACGCAGTATTTT,CASSQDLGGVNTDTQYF
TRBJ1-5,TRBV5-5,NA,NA,TGTGCCAGCAGCTTGTGGCCAAATCAGCCCCAGCATTTT,CASSLWPNQPQHF
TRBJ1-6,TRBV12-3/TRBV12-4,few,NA,TGTGCCAGCAGTACTGGACGGAGCTCCTATAATTCACCCCTCCACTTT,CASSTGRSSYNSPLHF
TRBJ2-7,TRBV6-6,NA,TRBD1,TGTGCCGGCAGTCGACAGGGAAGGTACGAGCAGTACTTC,CAGSRQGRYEQYF
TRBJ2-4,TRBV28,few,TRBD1,TGTGCCAGCAGTTTTCCCCAGGGGGCTATGGCCAAAAACATTCAGTACTTC,CASSFPQGAMAKNIQYF
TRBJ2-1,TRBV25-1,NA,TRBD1,TGTGCCAGCAGTGTCCCGACAGGGGTCAATAACAATGAGCAGTTCTTC,CASSVPTGVNNNEQFF
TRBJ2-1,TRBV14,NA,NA,TGTGCCAGCAGCTACACTGGGGAGACCCAGTTCTTC,CASSYTGETQFF
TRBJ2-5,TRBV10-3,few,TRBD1,TGTGCCATCAGTTCCGACAGGGAAGGAGAGACCCAGTACTTC,CAISSDREGETQYF
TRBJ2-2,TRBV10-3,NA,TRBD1,TGTGCCATCAGGGACAGGGGCTTGGAGCTGTTTTTT,CAIRDRGLELFF
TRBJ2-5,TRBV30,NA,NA,TGTGCCGGAAACCCCGGGACCCCAGAGACCCAGTACTTC,CAGNPGTPETQYF
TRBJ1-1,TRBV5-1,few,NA,TGCGCCAGCAGCCCGCAGATCCAGAACACTGAAGCTTTCTTT,CASSPQIQNTEAFF
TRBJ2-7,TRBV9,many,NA,TGTGCCAGCAGCGTCGGGGCCGAGCAGTACTTC,CASSVGAEQYF
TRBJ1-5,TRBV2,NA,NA,TGTGCCAGCAGTGAAGCGATACGGAGGCAGCCCCAGCATTTT,CASSEAIRRQPQHF
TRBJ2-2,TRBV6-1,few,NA,TGTGCCAGCAGTGAAGGTCCTTATCACACCGGGGAGCTGTTTTTT,CASSEGPYHTGELFF
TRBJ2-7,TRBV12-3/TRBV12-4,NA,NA,TGTGCCAGCAATTCTGGGGCTCGCAGGTACTTC,CASNSGARRYF
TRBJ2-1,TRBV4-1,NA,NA,TGCGCCAGCAGCCAAGGGGGCACCTGGGGTTCGAATGAGCAGTTCTTC,CASSQGGTWGSNEQFF
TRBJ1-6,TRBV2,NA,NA,TGTGCCAGCGGGGACGCGAGCTCCTATAATTCACCCCTCCACTTT,CASGDASSYNSPLHF
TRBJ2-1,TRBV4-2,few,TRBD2,TGTGCCAGCAGCCAGGGGACTACCTACAATGAGCAGTTCTTC,CASSQGTTYNEQFF
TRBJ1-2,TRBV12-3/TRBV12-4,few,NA,TGTGCCAGCACCTTTACCACCGGGCCCCAGGGTGGCTACACCTTC,CASTFTTGPQGGYTF
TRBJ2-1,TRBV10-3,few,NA,TGTGCCATCAGTGATCCGGGGGAATTATACAATGAGCAGTTCTTC,CAISDPGELYNEQFF
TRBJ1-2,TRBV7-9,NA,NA,TGTGCCAGCAGCCCCCAAGGGTTCGCCACCTATGGCTACACCTTC,CASSPQGFATYGYTF
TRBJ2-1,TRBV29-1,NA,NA,TGCAGCGTTGAGATGGGGGCCGTGTCCTACAATGAGCAGTTCTTC,CSVEMGAVSYNEQFF
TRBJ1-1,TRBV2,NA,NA,TGTGCCATCAGTGAAATTCGGTACGCTGAAGCTTTCTTT,CAISEIRYAEAFF
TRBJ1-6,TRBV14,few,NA,TGTGCCAGCAGCCAAGATCGAGGGTATAATTCACCCCTCCACTTT,CASSQDRGYNSPLHF
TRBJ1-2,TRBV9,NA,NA,TGTGCCAGCAGCCCGCTGTTAAGGGCGGAGACTCCTGATGGCTACACCTTC,CASSPLLRAETPDGYTF
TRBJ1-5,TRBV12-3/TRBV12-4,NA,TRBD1,TGTGCCAGCAGTTTATTAGGGGGCCCGAATCAGCCCCAGCATTTT,CASSLLGGPNQPQHF
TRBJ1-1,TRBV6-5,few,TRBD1,TGTGCCAGCAGTCCAGGGGGAATAGTCACTGAAGCTTTCTTT,CASSPGGIVTEAFF
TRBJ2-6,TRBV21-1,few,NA,TGTCCAGGGGCAGGGGAATCAGGGGCCAACGTCCTGACTTTC,CPGAGESGANVLTF
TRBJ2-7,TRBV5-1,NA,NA,TGCGCCAGCAGCCTCCTGATCTTAGGGCGCTCCTACAATGAGCAGTACTTC,CASSLLILGRSYNEQYF
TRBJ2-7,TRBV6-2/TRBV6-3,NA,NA,TGTGCCAGCAGTTACGGTACAGGTCCCGAGCAGTACTTC,CASSYGTGPEQYF
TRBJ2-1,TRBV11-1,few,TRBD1,TGTGCCAGCAGCTCCGGACAGGCCCCAAATGAGCAGTTCTTC,CASSSGQAPNEQFF
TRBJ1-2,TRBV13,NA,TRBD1,TGTGCCAGCAGCCCAAGCGGGACAGGAGCTAACTATGGCTACACCTTC,CASSPSGTGANYGYTF
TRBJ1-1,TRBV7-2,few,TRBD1,TGTGCCAGCAGCTTAGTAGGGGGACAGGGCTCGAACACTGAAGCTTTCTTT,CASSLVGGQGSNTEAFF
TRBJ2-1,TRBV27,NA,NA,TGTGCCAGCAGTTTATCGTGGGCAGGGGGGGAAAATGAGCAGTTCTTC,CASSLSWAGGENEQFF
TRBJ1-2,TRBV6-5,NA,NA,TGTGCCAGCAGTACCCCCAGTGGGACAAATGGCTACACCTTC,CASSTPSGTNGYTF
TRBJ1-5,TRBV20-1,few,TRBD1,TGCAGTGCTAGTTGGACAGGGGGCTTCGGGCAGCCCCAGCATTTT,CSASWTGGFGQPQHF
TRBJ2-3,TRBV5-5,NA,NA,TGTGCCAGCAGCTTGGCACGGGACACCACAGATATGCAGTATTTT,CASSLARDTTDMQYF
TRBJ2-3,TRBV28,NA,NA,TGTGCCAGCAGTCGGACTTCGGAGAGTAGCCCAGATACGCAGTATTTT,CASSRTSESSPDTQYF
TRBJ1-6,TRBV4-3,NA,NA,TGCGCCAGCAGCCAAGACCCCCTGCAAGACAGATATAATTCACCCCTCCACTTT,CASSQDPLQDRYNSPLHF
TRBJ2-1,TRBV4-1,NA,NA,TGCGCCAGCAGGCAAATGGGCCCGGGATCCCCACGCAATGAGCAGTTCTTC,CASRQMGPGSPRNEQFF